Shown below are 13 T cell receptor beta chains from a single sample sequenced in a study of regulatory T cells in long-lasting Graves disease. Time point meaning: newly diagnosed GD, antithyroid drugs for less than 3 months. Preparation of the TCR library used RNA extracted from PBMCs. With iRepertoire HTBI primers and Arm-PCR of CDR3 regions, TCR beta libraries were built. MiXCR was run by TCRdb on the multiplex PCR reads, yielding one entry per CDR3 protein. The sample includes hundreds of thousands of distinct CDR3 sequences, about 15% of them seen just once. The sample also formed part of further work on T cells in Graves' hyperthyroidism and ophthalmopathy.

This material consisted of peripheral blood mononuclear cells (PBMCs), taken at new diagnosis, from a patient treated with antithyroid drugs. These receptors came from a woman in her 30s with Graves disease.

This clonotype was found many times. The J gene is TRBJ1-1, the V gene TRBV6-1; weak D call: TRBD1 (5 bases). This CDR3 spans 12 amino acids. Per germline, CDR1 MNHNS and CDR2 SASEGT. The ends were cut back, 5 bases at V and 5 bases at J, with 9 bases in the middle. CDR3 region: CASSPEGTEAFF. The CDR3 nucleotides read TGTGCCAGCAGTCCAGAGGGGACTGAAGCTTTCTTT.

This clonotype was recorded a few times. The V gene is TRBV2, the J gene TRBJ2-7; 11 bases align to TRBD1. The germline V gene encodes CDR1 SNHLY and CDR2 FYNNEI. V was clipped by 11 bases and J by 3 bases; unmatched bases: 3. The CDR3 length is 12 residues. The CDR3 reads CAGDRGGYEQYF. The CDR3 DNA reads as TGTGCCGGGGACAGGGGGGGCTACGAGCAGTACTTC.

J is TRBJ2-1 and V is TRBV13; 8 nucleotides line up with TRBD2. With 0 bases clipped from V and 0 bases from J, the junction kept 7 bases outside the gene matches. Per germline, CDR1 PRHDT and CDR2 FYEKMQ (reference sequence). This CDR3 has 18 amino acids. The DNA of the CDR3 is TGTGCCAGCAGCTTAGGCCTCGCCAGCGGGAGCTCCTACAATGAGCAGTTCTTC. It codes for CASSLGLASGSSYNEQFF.

For the CDR3, the DNA is TGTGCCAGTAGTACCTCCCTCTTAGCGGGGTCGAACACCGGGGAGCTGTTTTTT. This codes for CASSTSLLAGSNTGELFF. The chain recombines TRBV19 with TRBJ2-2; 8 bases map to TRBD2. V trimming: 4 bases; J trimming: 0 bases; junction bases outside the gene matches: 10. The V gene's germline CDR1 is LNHDA and CDR2 SQIVND (reference sequence). The CDR3 is 18 amino acids.

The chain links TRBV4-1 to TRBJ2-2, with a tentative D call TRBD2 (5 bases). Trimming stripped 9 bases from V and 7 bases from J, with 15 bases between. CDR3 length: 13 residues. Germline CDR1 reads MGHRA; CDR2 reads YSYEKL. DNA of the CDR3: TGCGCCAGTGACGAGGGTTTGGGCGGGGAGCTGTTTTTT. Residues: CASDEGLGGELFF.

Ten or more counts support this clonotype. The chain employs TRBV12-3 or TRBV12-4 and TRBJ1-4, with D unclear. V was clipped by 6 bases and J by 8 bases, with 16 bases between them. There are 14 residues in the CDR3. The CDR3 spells CASSPPGLGEKLFF. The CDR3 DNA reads TGTGCCAGCAGCCCCCCCGGGTTGGGGGAAAAACTGTTTTTT.

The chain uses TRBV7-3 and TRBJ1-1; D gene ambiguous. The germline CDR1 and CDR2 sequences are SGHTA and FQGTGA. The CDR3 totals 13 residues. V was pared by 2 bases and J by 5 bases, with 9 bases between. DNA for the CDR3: TGTGCCAGCAGCTTAGGAAAGCGGACTGAAGCTTTCTTT. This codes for CASSLGKRTEAFF.

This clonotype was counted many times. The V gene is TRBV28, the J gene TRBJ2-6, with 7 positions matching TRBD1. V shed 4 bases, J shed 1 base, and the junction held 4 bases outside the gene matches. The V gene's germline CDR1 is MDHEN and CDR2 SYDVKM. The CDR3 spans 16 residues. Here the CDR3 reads CASSSGTASGANVLTF. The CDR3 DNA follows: TGTGCCAGCAGTTCCGGGACAGCTTCTGGGGCCAACGTCCTGACTTTC.

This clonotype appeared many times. The CDR3 loop is CASRKLSGGQGYEQYF. The CDR3 DNA reads TGTGCCAGCAGGAAACTCTCCGGAGGACAGGGGTACGAGCAGTACTTC. The chain carries TRBV2 and TRBJ2-7, with 9 bases matching TRBD1. The V segment lost 6 bases and the J segment 4 bases; nucleotides outside the gene matches: 13. Germline V gene data show CDR1 as SNHLY and CDR2 as FYNNEI. CDR3 length: 16 residues.

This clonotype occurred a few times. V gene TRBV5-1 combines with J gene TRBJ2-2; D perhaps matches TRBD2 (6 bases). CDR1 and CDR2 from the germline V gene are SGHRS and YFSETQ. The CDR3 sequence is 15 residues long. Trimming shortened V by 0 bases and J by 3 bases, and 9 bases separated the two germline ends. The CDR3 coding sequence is TGCGCCAGCAGCTTGGTTAGCGGCCACACCGGGGAGCTGTTTTTT. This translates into CASSLVSGHTGELFF.

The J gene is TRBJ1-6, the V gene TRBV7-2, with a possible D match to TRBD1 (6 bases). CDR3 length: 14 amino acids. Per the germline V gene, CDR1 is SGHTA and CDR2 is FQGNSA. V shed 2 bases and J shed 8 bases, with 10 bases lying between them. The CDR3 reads CASSLYRADSPLHF. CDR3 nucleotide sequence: TGTGCCAGCAGCTTATACAGGGCCGATTCACCCCTCCACTTT.

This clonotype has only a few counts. As DNA, the CDR3 is TGTGCCAGCTTGATCGGAGCCGGGTCTGGCTACACCTTC. It encodes CASLIGAGSGYTF. The chain joins TRBV6-1 to TRBJ1-2; D not certain. With 8 bases removed from V and 7 bases from J, the gap between germline ends came to 17 bases. Germline CDR1 is MNHNS and CDR2 is SASEGT. The CDR3 contains 13 residues.

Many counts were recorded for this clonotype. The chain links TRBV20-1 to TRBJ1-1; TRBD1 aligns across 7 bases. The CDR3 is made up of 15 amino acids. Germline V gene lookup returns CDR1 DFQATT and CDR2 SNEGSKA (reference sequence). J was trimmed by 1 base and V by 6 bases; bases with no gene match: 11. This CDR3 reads CSALYTRTGNTEAFF. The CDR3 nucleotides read TGCAGTGCCCTCTATACGAGGACAGGGAACACTGAAGCTTTCTTT.